The rows below give T cell receptor beta chains drawn from one sample of a study of cytomegalovirus exposure and HLA in healthy donors. Assay: immunoSEQ multiplex PCR; the TCRdb copy retains only in-frame clones and omits some. The sample lists more than 95,000 clones, about 81% occurring once. The sequencing sample was made of PBMCs. These receptors originate from a woman aged 25-40 years in good health and CMV-seronegative. The CDR3 runs from the conserved cysteine through the conserved F or W. A D gene is named only where the DNA matches it firmly. Rows may omit the clone size; those that give it use once, few, many or a size class.

d_gene	v_gene	abundance	j_gene	len	CDR3nt	CDR3aa
NA	TRBV30	NA	TRBJ1-2	13	TGTGCCTGGAGTGCTCACTTAGTCCATGGCTACACCTTC	CAWSAHLVHGYTF
TRBD2	TRBV7-7	few	TRBJ2-5	16	TGTGCTAGCAGCCCCCGGCCGAGCGGGAGTTTGGAGACCCAGTACTTC	CASSPRPSGSLETQYF
NA	TRBV7-9	NA	TRBJ2-1	15	TGTGCCAGCATCAAAGGGGCGGACTCCTACAATGAGCAGTTCTTC	CASIKGADSYNEQFF
NA	TRBV5-4	NA	TRBJ2-4	15	TGTGCCAGCAGCTCACCCACAGTAGCCAAAAACATTCAGTACTTC	CASSSPTVAKNIQYF
NA	TRBV7-2	NA	TRBJ1-5	15	TGTGCCAGCAGCTTAGAGGGGTATGGCAATCAGCCCCAGCATTTT	CASSLEGYGNQPQHF
TRBD2	TRBV6-1	NA	TRBJ2-7	13	TGTGCCAGCAGCCTTAGCGGGTCCTACGAGCAGTACTTC	CASSLSGSYEQYF
TRBD2	TRBV11-3	NA	TRBJ2-7	17	TGTGCCAGCAGCTCCTCCTTTAGCGGGAGGAGCTCCTACGAGCAGTACTTC	CASSSSFSGRSSYEQYF
TRBD1	TRBV18	NA	TRBJ1-5	14	TGTGCCAGCTCACCTCCAGGGGGTGGACAGCCCCAGCATTTT	CASSPPGGGQPQHF
NA	TRBV4-2	few	TRBJ1-2	16	TGTGCCAGCAGCCAAGATCTCAACCGAGCTAACTATGGCTACACCTTC	CASSQDLNRANYGYTF
NA	TRBV7-2	NA	TRBJ2-7	14	TGTGCCAGCAGACGAGGACTGTCTAATTACGAGCAGTACTTC	CASRRGLSNYEQYF
TRBD2	TRBV27	NA	TRBJ2-7	13	TGTGCCAGCAGTTTGGGACTAGCCTACGAGCAGTACTTC	CASSLGLAYEQYF
NA	TRBV19	NA	TRBJ2-7	13	TGTGCCAGTACATCGGGGAACTCCTACGAGCAGTACTTC	CASTSGNSYEQYF
TRBD2	TRBV7-2	NA	TRBJ2-5	15	TGTGCCAGCAGCGTAACTAGCGGTTACCAAGAGACCCAGTACTTC	CASSVTSGYQETQYF
NA	TRBV4-2	NA	TRBJ2-7	13	TGTGCCAGCAGCCAAGCGGGTGGAGCGGGGCAGTACTTC	CASSQAGGAGQYF
NA	TRBV11-3	NA	TRBJ2-6	17	TGTGCCAGCAGCTTAGGGACTGATACCTCTGGGGCCAACGTCCTGACTTTC	CASSLGTDTSGANVLTF
TRBD1	TRBV6-1	NA	TRBJ1-4	15	TGTGCCAGCAGTTTTACAGGGGGCATGAATGAAAAACTGTTTTTT	CASSFTGGMNEKLFF
NA	TRBV6-1	once	TRBJ2-7	14	TGTGCCAGCAGTGAAGTATACAGTCCCTACGAGCAGTACTTC	CASSEVYSPYEQYF
NA	TRBV12-5	NA	TRBJ1-5	16	TGTGCTAGGAACCGGGACTTTCCAGTTAGCAATCAGCCCCAGCATTTT	CARNRDFPVSNQPQHF
NA	TRBV5-1	NA	TRBJ2-3	12	TGCGCCAGCTCCGATTCTAGCGATACGCAGTATTTT	CASSDSSDTQYF
TRBD1	TRBV2	NA	TRBJ1-2	14	TGTGCCAGCAGGGCAGACGACAGGGGCTATGGCTACACCTTC	CASRADDRGYGYTF
NA	TRBV4-3	NA	TRBJ2-7	15	TGCGCCAGCAGCCAAGATAGCGAGGGCACCCTACAGCAGTACTTC	CASSQDSEGTLQQYF
TRBD2	TRBV29-1	NA	TRBJ2-1	15	TGCAGCGTTGAAGAGAGGGCGGGAGTCGGGAATGAGCAGTTCTTC	CSVEERAGVGNEQFF
NA	TRBV4-2	few	TRBJ1-4	12	TGTGCCAGCCGGGGGTCGGATGAAAAACTGTTTTTT	CASRGSDEKLFF